One TCR beta chain is described in this entry. As yet, its antigen is unknown. A single base separates this from a much larger clone, so it may be a read error. The CDR3 is 20 amino acids. V was clipped by 1 base and J by 0 bases, with 21 bases between them. The V gene's germline CDR1 is SGHDN and CDR2 FVKESK. This sample stems from a study of regulatory T cells in long-lasting Graves disease. Building of the TCR beta libraries involved iRepertoire HTBI primers and Arm-PCR of CDR3 regions. TCRdb processed the multiplex PCR reads anew with MiXCR; each CDR3 protein has one entry. The repertoire holds around 300,000 distinct CDR3 sequences, with under 25% as singletons. Time point in this sample: persistent/refractory GD, antithyroid drugs over 5 years with positive TRAb. PBMC-derived RNA was used for the TCR library. American Thyroid Association guidelines were used to diagnose Graves' disease. Approximately 8.6-milliliter peripheral blood samples went into EDTA tubes.

Findings and limits, study-wide: There was favoring of TRBV28, TRBJ1-2 and TRBJ2-5 in persistent disease. Sampling was limited to peripheral blood rather than thyroid tissue.

This specimen consisted of peripheral blood mononuclear cells (PBMCs), obtained when the disease was refractory, from a patient treated with antithyroid drugs. The V gene is TRBV14, the J gene TRBJ1-4; maybe TRBD1 (5 bases). This sequence was found in a female donor with Graves disease. CDR3 in DNA: TGTGCCAGCAGCCAAGCAGAAGCCCCGTGGACAAGATCAACTAATGAAAAACTGTTTTTT. Its protein product is CASSQAEAPWTRSTNEKLFF.